These 6 T cell receptor beta chains were sequenced from one sample in a study of post-analysis software for immune sequencing data (dated by TCRdb to between 2015 and 2017). General study outcomes and caveats: Four or five TRBV segments, including TRBV5-6, TRBV5-1 and TRBV20-1, were significantly more frequent in patients than controls.

These receptors are not linked to any known antigen. Library method: PCR. TCRdb records Illumina HiSeq 2500 as the sequencer. Unique molecular identifiers were incorporated into TCR beta cDNA libraries to reduce PCR and sequencing biases. TCRdb passed the public sequencing reads through fastp at Q25 and MiXCR, retaining productive beta sequences. Every CDR3 protein is listed once, alongside the most common genes and DNA of its rows. For this sample there are about 190,000 distinct CDR3 sequences; approximately 30% appear just once. The ten largest clones take up 3% to 3.5% of the sample. Input material: blood. These receptors all stem from a girl between 2 and 17 years old with multiple sclerosis.

This clonotype was seen ten or more times. The genes are TRBV9 and TRBJ2-1; a weak D match, TRBD1 (6 bases). V was pared by 4 bases and J by 10 bases, with 15 bases between. The CDR3 totals 13 residues. Looked up from germline, CDR1 is SGDLS and CDR2 is YYNGEE. The CDR3 nucleotides are TGTGCCAGCAGCCGACCCTACCAGGGGGAGCAGTTCTTC. Protein: CASSRPYQGEQFF.

For this clonotype: A much larger clone lies one base from this, so it may be a read error. V usage is TRBV12-3 or TRBV12-4 and J usage is TRBJ2-4; D remains ambiguous. The end of the DNA is better explained by TRBJ2-7, so the J call may be wrong. The CDR3 has 14 amino acids. CDR3 sequence (DNA): TGTGCCAGCAGTCCGTCGGCCCCTCCCAACGAGCAGTACTTC. It specifies CASSPSAPPNEQYF.

In regard to this clonotype: A read error is possible here, since a much larger clone lies one base away. The chain links TRBV7-2 to TRBJ1-2, with TRBD1 identical over 7 bases. This CDR3 region has 14 residues. Germline CDR1 SGHTA, CDR2 FQGNSA. CDR3 DNA: TGTGTCAGCAGCTTAGTCACAGGGGACTATGGCTACACCTTC. This sequence encodes CVSSLVTGDYGYTF. Full variable domain (remainder filled in from reference TRBV7-2 and TRBJ1-2): GAGVSQSPSNKVTEKGKDVELRCDPISGHTALYWYRQSLGQGLEFLIYFQGNSAPDKSGLPSDRFSAERTGGSVSTLTIQRTQQEDSAVYLCVSSLVTGDYGYTFGSGTRLTVV.

Comment on this clonotype: Being one base from a much bigger clone, this may be a read error. The rearrangement links TRBV29-1 to TRBJ2-3; possible D gene TRBD1, 6 bases. The CDR3 spans 13 residues. Germline V gives CDR1 SQVTM, CDR2 ANQGSEA. The CDR3: CTGKPGDRDTQYF. In DNA, the CDR3 is TGCACCGGCAAACCAGGGGACCGAGATACGCAGTATTTT.

The sample holds many counts of this clonotype. V gene TRBV28 combines with J gene TRBJ2-1, with no clear D. The CDR3 covers 13 residues. Deletions cut 5 bases from V and 8 bases from J, with 13 bases between. Germline V gene sequence: CDR1 MDHEN, CDR2 SYDVKM. In DNA, the CDR3 is TGTGCCAGCAGTACCGGCCCGGTGCATGAGCAGTTCTTC. Translating it yields CASSTGPVHEQFF.

Concerning this clonotype itself: The germline gene is not matched at one end of the junction; a read error may be the cause. V usage is TRBV29-1 and J usage is TRBJ2-3; no reliable D call. The germline gives CDR1 SQVTM, CDR2 ANQGSEA. The CDR3 contains 8 residues. Here the CDR3 DNA reads TGTGGCACAGATACGCAGTATTTT. Protein product: CGTDTQYF.